What follows are 22 T cell receptor beta chains derived from one specimen sequenced in a study of blood T cell repertoires in COVID-19. Some clones are missing from TCRdb's copy, which holds only in-frame ones; the method was immunoSEQ multiplex PCR. Among hundreds of thousands of clones listed, roughly 88% were seen once. Source material: PBMCs or T cells enriched from blood (not recorded which). The receptor set was obtained from a woman between 40 and 55 years old with acute COVID-19.

The chain has TRBV11-2 and TRBJ2-1; 12 bases agree with TRBD2. The V gene end was trimmed by 4 bases and the J gene end by 4 bases; junction bases not matched to a gene: 11. The CDR3 runs 18 residues. CDR1 SGHAT and CDR2 FQNNGV come from the germline V gene. Written as DNA, the CDR3 is TGTGCCAGCAGCTCACCCACTAGCGGGGGGACAAATTACAATGAGCAGTTCTTC. Translating gives CASSSPTSGGTNYNEQFF.

V and J are TRBV2 and TRBJ1-3, with D uncertain. Trimming shortened V by 7 bases and J by 4 bases, and 8 bases separated the two germline ends. Per the germline V gene, CDR1 is SNHLY and CDR2 is FYNNEI. This CDR3 has 12 residues. CDR3: CASKERGNTIYF. CDR3 sequence (DNA): TGTGCCAGCAAAGAACGGGGAAACACCATATATTTT.

As regards this clone: The germline gene is not matched at one end of the junction; a read error may be the cause. The CDR3 region has the DNA TGTGCCAGCAGTTCGCAGGCGAACTGGGCCCCCCACTTC. It is translated as CASSSQANWAPHF. The chain carries TRBV6-5 and TRBJ2-5; D remains ambiguous. Germline V lookup: CDR1 MNHEY, CDR2 SVGAGI. This CDR3 is 13 amino acids long.

This clone was recorded a few times. This chain links TRBV7-8 with TRBJ1-5; D is ambiguous. This CDR3 comprises 13 residues. Trimming removed 2 bases at V and 5 bases at J, with 7 bases between. From germline, CDR1 is SGHVS and CDR2 FQNEAQ. The CDR3 loop reads CASSLRLYQPQHF. In DNA, the CDR3 is TGTGCCAGCAGCTTACGTCTCTATCAGCCCCAGCATTTT.

The genes are TRBV7-8 and TRBJ2-1; 7 bases align to TRBD2. The length of the CDR3 is 15 residues. Per germline, CDR1 SGHVS and CDR2 FQNEAQ. The J segment lost 5 bases and the V segment lost 5 bases, leaving 9 bases of the junction unmatched. CDR3 bases: TGTGCCAGCAGCATGAGGTCGGGGGGAAACAATGAGCAGTTCTTC. Protein: CASSMRSGGNNEQFF.

The chain recombines TRBV3-1 (or the pseudogene TRBV3-2) with TRBJ2-7, with 7 nucleotides matching TRBD2. This CDR3 has 12 residues. Trimming took 5 bases from V and 5 from J; bases not matched to a gene: 3. Germline CDR1 and CDR2: LGHDT and YNNKEL (reference sequence). CDR3 region: CASSGGLNEQYF. In nucleotides, the CDR3 is TGTGCCAGCAGCGGGGGACTAAACGAGCAGTACTTC.

This clone was recorded once. The V call is TRBV29-1, the J call TRBJ2-7, with 9 bases matching TRBD1. V was pared by 6 bases and J by 5 bases, with 11 bases of the junction left unmatched. Looked up from germline, CDR1 is SQVTM and CDR2 is ANQGSEA. The CDR3 totals 14 residues. CDR3 sequence (DNA): TGCAGCGTACAGGGGGCCGATCACCGCCACGAGCAGTACTTC. Protein sequence: CSVQGADHRHEQYF.

V and J are TRBV5-8 and TRBJ1-3; D unresolved. Germline V gives CDR1 SGHTS, CDR2 YDEGEE. The CDR3 is 12 residues long. Trimming took off 6 bases at V and 8 bases at J, with 12 bases between the two ends. The CDR3 bases are TGTGCCAGCACCCCACCGGGAGACACCATATATTTT. It translates to CASTPPGDTIYF.

The chain couples TRBV30 to TRBJ1-6; 8 positions match TRBD1. This CDR3 comprises 15 residues. Trimming took 0 bases from V and 5 from J; bases not matched to a gene: 3. CDR1 and CDR2 (germline): GTSNPN, SVGIG (reference sequence). CDR3 in amino acids: CAWSVGTGHNSPLHF. DNA of the CDR3: TGTGCCTGGAGTGTAGGGACAGGACATAATTCACCCCTCCACTTT.

The chain employs TRBV6-2 or TRBV6-3 and TRBJ2-1, with no clear D. Germline-derived CDR1 and CDR2 are MNHEY and SVGEGT. This CDR3 region has 11 residues. V was cut by 5 bases and J by 9 bases, with 8 bases left in between. In nucleotides, the CDR3 is TGTGCCAGCAGTACCTCCAGTGAGCAGTTCTTC. The encoded protein is CASSTSSEQFF.

The J gene is TRBJ2-3, the V gene TRBV6-4; tentative D call: TRBD1 (8 bases). The CDR3 totals 14 residues. Germline V CDR1 and CDR2: MRHNA, SNTAGT. V was clipped by 5 bases and J by 4 bases, with 13 bases between them. The CDR3 here is CASSTTGGADTQYF. The CDR3 bases are TGTGCCAGCAGTACTACAGGGGGGGCAGATACGCAGTATTTT.

Only a few counts were recorded for this clone. This chain connects TRBV18 to TRBJ2-2; TRBD2 matches 7 bases. Germline loops: CDR1 KGHSH, CDR2 LQKENI. Trimming cost V 0 bases and J 2 bases; bases outside gene matches: 6. The CDR3 has 17 amino acids. The CDR3: CASSPPNGGINTGELFF. For the CDR3, the DNA is TGTGCCAGCTCACCACCTAACGGGGGGATCAACACCGGGGAGCTGTTTTTT.

The chain joins TRBV2 to TRBJ1-1; 9 nucleotides align to TRBD1. This CDR3 region has 14 residues. Germline CDR1 and CDR2: SNHLY and FYNNEI. Losses at the gene ends were 4 bases for V and 4 bases for J; bases not matched to a gene: 4. CDR3 in amino acids: CASSGVTGGTEAFF. The CDR3 nucleotides read TGTGCCAGCAGTGGGGTGACAGGGGGCACTGAAGCTTTCTTT.

This clone was observed a single time. The CDR3 protein is CASTAGISNEKLFF. The CDR3 DNA is TGTGCCAGCACCGCAGGGATTTCTAATGAAAAACTGTTTTTT. This chain connects TRBV25-1 to TRBJ1-4; TRBD1 is a possible D gene (5 bases). Trimming stripped 7 bases from V and 3 bases from J, with 12 bases between. This CDR3 is built from 14 residues. CDR1 MGHDK and CDR2 SYGVNS come from the germline V gene.

This clone was counted a few times. Other DNA sequences in this sample translate to the same CDR3. The chain employs TRBV5-1 and TRBJ1-1; maybe TRBD1 (5 bases). Trimming cost V 0 bases and J 0 bases, with 6 bases left between them. This CDR3 is built from 14 residues. CDR1 and CDR2 (germline): SGHRS, YFSETQ. The CDR3 sequence: CASSLGQMNTEAFF. As DNA, the CDR3 is TGCGCCAGCAGCTTGGGACAGATGAACACTGAAGCTTTCTTT. The full variable domain, rest sourced from reference TRBV5-1 and TRBJ1-1, is KAGVTQTPRYLIKTRGQQVTLSCSPISGHRSVSWYQQTPGQGLQFLFEYFSETQRNKGNFPGRFSGRQFSNSRSEMNVSTLELGDSALYLCASSLGQMNTEAFFGQGTRLTVV.

This clone showed up just once. This chain uses TRBV28 with TRBJ2-4, with D perhaps TRBD2 (5 bases). CDR1 and CDR2 (germline): MDHEN, SYDVKM. This CDR3 has 17 amino acids. The V end was cut by 5 bases, the J end by 0 bases, with 17 bases between. For the CDR3, the DNA is TGTGCCAGCAGTCCGAACCCGGGGAAAATAGCCAAAAACATTCAGTACTTC. This sequence encodes CASSPNPGKIAKNIQYF.

This chain connects TRBV15 to TRBJ2-5; D gene uncertain. The CDR3 has 11 residues. V lost 3 bases to trimming and J lost 3 bases, with 2 bases between them. Germline V gene data show CDR1 as LNHNV and CDR2 as YYDKDF (reference sequence). CDR3 DNA sequence: TGTGCCACCAGCAGCGAAGAGACCCAGTACTTC. Protein product: CATSSEETQYF.

This clone was seen a single time. The CDR3 reads CASSLDRGERNTIYF. Written as DNA, the CDR3 is TGCGCCAGCAGCTTGGACAGGGGTGAGCGAAACACCATATATTTT. V is TRBV5-1 and J is TRBJ1-3, with 7 bases aligning to TRBD1. Germline lookup yields CDR1 SGHRS and CDR2 YFSETQ. V lost 0 bases to trimming and J lost 5 bases; unmatched junction nucleotides: 5. The CDR3 consists of 15 residues.

J is TRBJ1-3 and V is TRBV9; D remains ambiguous. V lost 3 bases, J lost 0 bases, and 10 bases lay in between. This CDR3 has 15 amino acids. Germline CDR1 reads SGDLS; CDR2 reads YYNGEE. CDR3 nucleotide sequence: TGTGCCAGCAGCGCCCCCTTTAGCTCTGGAAACACCATATATTTT. Protein product: CASSAPFSSGNTIYF.

The rearrangement links TRBV5-1 to TRBJ1-2; D unclear. V lost 2 bases and J lost 0, with 8 bases in between. The CDR3 extends over 14 amino acids. Germline CDR1 is SGHRS and CDR2 is YFSETQ. The CDR3 loop is CASSFAPANYGYTF. The DNA for the CDR3 is TGCGCCAGCAGCTTCGCACCAGCTAACTATGGCTACACCTTC.

This clone was counted once. The genes are TRBV29-1 and TRBJ1-2; TRBD1 might be the D (5 bases). V shed 7 bases and J shed 2 bases, with 11 bases lying between them. The germline V gene encodes CDR1 SQVTM and CDR2 ANQGSEA. The CDR3 runs to 12 residues. The CDR3 region has the DNA TGCAGCGCCTCGGGGGGAAACTATGGCTACACCTTC. It codes for CSASGGNYGYTF.

The count of this clone is one. The chain has TRBV24-1 and TRBJ1-2, with 7 nucleotides matching TRBD1. V was pared by 2 bases and J by 8 bases, with 7 bases of the junction left unmatched. Germline V gene sequence: CDR1 KGHDR, CDR2 SFDVKD. The CDR3 covers 14 residues. The CDR3 DNA sequence: TGTGCCACCAGTGATTCGGTAATGACAGGGGGCTACACCTTC. Protein sequence: CATSDSVMTGGYTF.